The T cell receptor (beta chain) described here comes from a study of shared clonotypes between healthy human individuals. Study-level points and caveats: Roughly 4.6% of naive CD4 clonotypes were common to a handful of donors.

Worth noting for this clone: Its antigen is not known.

Germline values: CDR1 SGHRS, CDR2 YFSETQ. V was clipped by 2 bases and J by 5 bases, with 14 bases between them. The CDR3 is made up of 15 amino acids. Partitioning of CD4+ cells yielded a CD45RA+ naive subset and a CD45RA-negative memory subset. Replicate PCRs for sorted subsets used 200 ng DNA; this equaled tens of thousands of T cell genomes. Some clones are missing from TCRdb's copy, which holds only in-frame ones; the method was immunoSEQ multiplex PCR. The table has roughly 1.4 million clones, approximately 98.5% seen once. This receptor was obtained from a man in his thirties or forties in good health. Material: naive CD4+ T cells sorted from blood. Subset indicated: CD45RA+ positively selected. The chain couples TRBV5-1 to TRBJ2-1, with D possibly being TRBD2 (6 bases). The CDR3 nucleotides read TGCGCCAGCAGCTTACGGGACGGGGGACACAATGAGCAGTTCTTC. Its protein product is CASSLRDGGHNEQFF.